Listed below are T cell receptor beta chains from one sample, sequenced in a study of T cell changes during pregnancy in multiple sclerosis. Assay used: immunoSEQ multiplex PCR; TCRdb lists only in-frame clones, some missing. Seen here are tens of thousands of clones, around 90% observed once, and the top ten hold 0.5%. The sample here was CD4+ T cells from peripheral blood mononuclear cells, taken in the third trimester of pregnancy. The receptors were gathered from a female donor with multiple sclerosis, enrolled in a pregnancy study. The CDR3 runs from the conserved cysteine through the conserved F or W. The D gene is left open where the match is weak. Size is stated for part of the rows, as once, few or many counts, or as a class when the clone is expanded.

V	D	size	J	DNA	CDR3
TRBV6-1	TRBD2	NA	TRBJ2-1	TGTGCCAGCCTCAATAGCGGGGGGGCAGATGAGCAGTTCTTC	CASLNSGGADEQFF
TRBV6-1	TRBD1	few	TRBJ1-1	TGTGCCAGCAGTGACTTTGACAGGGACACTGAAGCTTTCTTT	CASSDFDRDTEAFF
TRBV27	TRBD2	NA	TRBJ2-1	TGTGCCAGCAGTACGCGATTGGCGGGGGACTATGAGCAGTTCTTC	CASSTRLAGDYEQFF
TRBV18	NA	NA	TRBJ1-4	TGTGCCAGCTCACCGCAATCGGGGGGTGAAAAACTGTTTTTT	CASSPQSGGEKLFF
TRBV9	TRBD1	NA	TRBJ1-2	TGTGCCAGCAGCGTGGACAGGGGGCGAGGGGGCTACACCTTC	CASSVDRGRGGYTF
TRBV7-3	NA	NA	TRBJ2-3	TGTGCCAGCAGCCTCCTCCCTAGTTTACCGATCACAGATACGCAGTATTTT	CASSLLPSLPITDTQYF
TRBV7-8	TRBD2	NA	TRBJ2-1	TGTGCCAGCAGCTCCCGCCGGGGGGGGGCCCGATACAATGAGCAGTTCTTC	CASSSRRGGARYNEQFF
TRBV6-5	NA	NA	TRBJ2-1	TGTGCCAGCAGGATATCCCAGGGGCTAGCTGAGCAGTTCTTC	CASRISQGLAEQFF
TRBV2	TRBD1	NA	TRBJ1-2	TGTGCCAGCAGAGAGACAGGGGTTGGCTACACCTTC	CASRETGVGYTF
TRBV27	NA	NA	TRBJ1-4	TGTGCCAGCAGTTTAGGAGGGGAATTTGAAAAACTGTTTTTT	CASSLGGEFEKLFF
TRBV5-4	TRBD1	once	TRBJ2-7	TGTGCCAGCAGCTTACAGGGGGCCCACGAGCAGTACTTC	CASSLQGAHEQYF
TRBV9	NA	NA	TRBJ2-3	TGTGCCAGCAGCATCCTCCCGCGGGGAACTAGCACAGATACGCAGTATTTT	CASSILPRGTSTDTQYF
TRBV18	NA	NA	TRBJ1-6	TGTGCCAGCTCACCCCTACAACGGAGCTCCTATAATTCACCCCTCCACTTT	CASSPLQRSSYNSPLHF
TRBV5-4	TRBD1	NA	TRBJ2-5	TGTGCCAGCAGCAAAGGACAGGGGGCAGGAGAGACCCAGTACTTC	CASSKGQGAGETQYF
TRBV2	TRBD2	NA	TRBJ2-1	TGTGCCAGCAGTGAATTGTGGCTAGCGGGGGTAAATGAGCAGTTCTTC	CASSELWLAGVNEQFF
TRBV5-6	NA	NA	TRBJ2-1	TGTGCCAGCAGCTTACCGGGGGGCGGGGATGAGCAGTTCTTC	CASSLPGGGDEQFF
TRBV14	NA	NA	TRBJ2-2	TGTGCCAGCAGCCAAGGGCTCACCGGGGAGCTGTTTTTT	CASSQGLTGELFF
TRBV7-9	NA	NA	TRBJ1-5	TGTGCCAGCAGCTTAGAAGGAGTCAATCAGCCCCAGCATTTT	CASSLEGVNQPQHF
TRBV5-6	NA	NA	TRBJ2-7	TGTGCCAGCAGCTTGGGTCAGGGCTACTACGAGCAGTACTTC	CASSLGQGYYEQYF
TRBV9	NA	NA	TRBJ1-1	TGTGCCAGCAGCGTAGGACCCGAGGCGGGTGACACTGAAGCTTTCTTT	CASSVGPEAGDTEAFF
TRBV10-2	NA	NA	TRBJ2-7	TGCGCCAGCAGGGGGAAAGGGGTTTACGAGCAGTACTTC	CASRGKGVYEQYF
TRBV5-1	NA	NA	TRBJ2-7	TGCGCCAGCAGCCCAGTACGGGACAACCCCGAGCAGTACTTC	CASSPVRDNPEQYF
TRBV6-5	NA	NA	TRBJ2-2	TGTGCCAGCAGTTACCGAGTCACCGGGGAGCTGTTTTTT	CASSYRVTGELFF